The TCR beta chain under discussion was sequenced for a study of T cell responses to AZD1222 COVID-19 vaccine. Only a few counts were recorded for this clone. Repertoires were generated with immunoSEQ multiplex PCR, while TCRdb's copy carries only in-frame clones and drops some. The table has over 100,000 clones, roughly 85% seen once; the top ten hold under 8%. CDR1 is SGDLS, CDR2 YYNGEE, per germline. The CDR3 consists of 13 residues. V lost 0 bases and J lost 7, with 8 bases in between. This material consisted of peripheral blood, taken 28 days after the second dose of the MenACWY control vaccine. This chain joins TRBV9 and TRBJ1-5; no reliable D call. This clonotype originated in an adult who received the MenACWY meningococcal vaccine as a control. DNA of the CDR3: TGTGCCAGCAGCGTAGACTCTACACAGCCCCAGCATTTT. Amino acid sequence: CASSVDSTQPQHF.